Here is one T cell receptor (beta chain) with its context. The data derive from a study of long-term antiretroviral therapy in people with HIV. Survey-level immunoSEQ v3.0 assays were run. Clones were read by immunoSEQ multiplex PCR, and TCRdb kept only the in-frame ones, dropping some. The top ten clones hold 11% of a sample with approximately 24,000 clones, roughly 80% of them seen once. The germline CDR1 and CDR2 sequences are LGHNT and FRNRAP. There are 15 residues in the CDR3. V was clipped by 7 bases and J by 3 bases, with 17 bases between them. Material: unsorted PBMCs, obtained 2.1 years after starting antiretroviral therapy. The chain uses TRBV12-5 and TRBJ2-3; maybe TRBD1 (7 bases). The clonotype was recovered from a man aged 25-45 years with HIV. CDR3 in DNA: TGTGCTAGTGCCTCCTCAGGGGGGTGGACAGATACGCAGTATTTT. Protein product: CASASSGGWTDTQYF.